This T cell receptor beta chain emerged from a study of blood T cell repertoires in COVID-19. The overall study: Spain, Italy and the United States supplied samples that represented acute and convalescent COVID-19. T cells, B-cell-depleted T cells, or PBMCs supplied cDNA or gDNA.

This CDR3 has 16 amino acids. Germline V gene sequence: CDR1 SGHDT, CDR2 YYEEEE. V shed 3 bases and J 1 base; nucleotides not matched to a gene: 6. In the original workflow: Estimation of nucleated cell counts was performed using reference gene primer amplification. Using immunoSEQ multiplex PCR, the repertoire was profiled, and TCRdb retains in-frame clones only, with some absent. V, J and clone size derive from that table, while D and trimming were established from the DNA sequence. The sample includes 200,000 to 250,000 clones, 70% to 90% of them seen just once. V gene TRBV5-6 combines with J gene TRBJ2-1; 8 nucleotides agree with TRBD2. The receptor was isolated from a human donor in a cohort sampled during active COVID-19. Sequenced material: peripheral blood. The CDR3 loop is CASSSTLAGSYNEQFF. The CDR3 region has the DNA TGTGCCAGCAGCTCTACGCTAGCGGGTTCCTACAATGAGCAGTTCTTC.